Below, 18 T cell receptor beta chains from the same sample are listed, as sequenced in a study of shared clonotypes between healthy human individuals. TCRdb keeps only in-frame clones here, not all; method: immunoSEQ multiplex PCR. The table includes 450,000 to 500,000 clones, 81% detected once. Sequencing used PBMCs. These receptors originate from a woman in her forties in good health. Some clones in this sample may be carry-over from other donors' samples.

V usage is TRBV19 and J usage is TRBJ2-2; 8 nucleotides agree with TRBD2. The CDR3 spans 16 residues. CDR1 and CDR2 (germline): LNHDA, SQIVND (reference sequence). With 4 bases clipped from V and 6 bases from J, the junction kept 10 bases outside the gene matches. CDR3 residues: CASSTGRGIFAGELFF. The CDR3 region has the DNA TGTGCCAGTAGTACCGGGAGGGGAATTTTTGCCGGGGAGCTGTTTTTT.

CDR3 coding DNA: TGTGCCAGCAGCTTAGAAAGCAACACTGAAGCTTTCTTT. Its translation: CASSLESNTEAFF. The chain carries TRBV7-9 and TRBJ1-1, with D uncertain. The germline V gene encodes CDR1 SEHNR and CDR2 FQNEAQ (reference sequence). This CDR3 has 13 residues. The V gene lost 1 base and the J gene lost 2 bases, with 5 bases spanning the gap.

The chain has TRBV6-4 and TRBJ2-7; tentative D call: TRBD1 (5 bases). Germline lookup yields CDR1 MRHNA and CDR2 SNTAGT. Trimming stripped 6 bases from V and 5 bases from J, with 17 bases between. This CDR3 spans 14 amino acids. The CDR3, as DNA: TGTGCCAGCAGCCCGACAGATCCCCCTGACGAGCAGTACTTC. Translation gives CASSPTDPPDEQYF.

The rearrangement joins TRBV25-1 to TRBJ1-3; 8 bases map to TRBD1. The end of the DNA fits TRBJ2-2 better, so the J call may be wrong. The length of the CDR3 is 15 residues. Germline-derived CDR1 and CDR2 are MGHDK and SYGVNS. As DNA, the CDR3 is TGTGCCAGCAGTGAACTGGACAGGGACACCGGGGAGCTGTTTTTT. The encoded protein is CASSELDRDTGELFF.

CDR3 in DNA: TGCGCCAGCAGCCAAGATGGTGGCCGGCACTATGGCTACACCTTC. Residues: CASSQDGGRHYGYTF. This chain joins TRBV4-1 and TRBJ1-2; D unresolved. The CDR3 length is 15 residues. V was clipped by 0 bases and J by 3 bases, with 11 bases between them. CDR1 is MGHRA, CDR2 YSYEKL, per germline.

The CDR3: CASGADGDEKLFF. The CDR3 DNA reads TGTGCCAGCGGGGCAGACGGAGATGAAAAACTGTTTTTT. The chain carries TRBV11-2 and TRBJ1-4, with D possibly TRBD1 on 5 matching bases. V was pared by 8 bases and J by 6 bases, with 13 bases between. Germline CDR1 reads SGHAT; CDR2 reads FQNNGV. The CDR3 length is 13 residues.

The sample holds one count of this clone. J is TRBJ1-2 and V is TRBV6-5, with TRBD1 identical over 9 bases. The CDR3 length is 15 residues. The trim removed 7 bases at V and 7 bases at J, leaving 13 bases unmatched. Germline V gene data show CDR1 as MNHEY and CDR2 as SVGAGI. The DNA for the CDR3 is TGTGCCAGCACCCAGCCCCGGACAGGGGATTTTGGCTACACCTTC. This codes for CASTQPRTGDFGYTF.

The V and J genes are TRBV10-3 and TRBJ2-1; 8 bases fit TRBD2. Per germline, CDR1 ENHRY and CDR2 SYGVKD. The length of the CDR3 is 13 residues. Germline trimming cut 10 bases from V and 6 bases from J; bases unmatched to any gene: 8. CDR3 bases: TGTGCCACCTCGGGACTAGTCACCAATGAGCAGTTCTTC. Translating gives CATSGLVTNEQFF.

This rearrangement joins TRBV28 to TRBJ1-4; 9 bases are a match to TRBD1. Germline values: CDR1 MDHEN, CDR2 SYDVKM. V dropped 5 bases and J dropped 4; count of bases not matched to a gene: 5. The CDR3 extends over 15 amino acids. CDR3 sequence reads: CASSTRTGDNEKLFF. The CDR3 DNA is TGTGCCAGCAGTACCCGGACAGGGGATAATGAAAAACTGTTTTTT.

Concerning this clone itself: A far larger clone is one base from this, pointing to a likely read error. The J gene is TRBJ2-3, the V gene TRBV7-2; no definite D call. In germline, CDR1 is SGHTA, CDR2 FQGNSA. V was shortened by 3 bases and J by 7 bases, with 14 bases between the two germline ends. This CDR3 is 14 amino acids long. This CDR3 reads CASSFGVSSNTQYF. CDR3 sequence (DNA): TGTGCCAGCAGCTTTGGCGTGAGTTCCAATACGCAGTATTTT.

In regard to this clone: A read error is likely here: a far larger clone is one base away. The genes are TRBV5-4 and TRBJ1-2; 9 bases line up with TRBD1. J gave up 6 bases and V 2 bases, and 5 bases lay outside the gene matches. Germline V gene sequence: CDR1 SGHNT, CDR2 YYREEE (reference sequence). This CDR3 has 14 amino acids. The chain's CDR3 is CASSLRQGVNGYTF. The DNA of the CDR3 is TGTGCCAGCAGCTTAAGACAGGGGGTGAATGGCTACACCTTC. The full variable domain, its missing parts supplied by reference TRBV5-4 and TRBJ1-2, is ETGVTQSPTHLIKTRGQQVTLRCSSQSGHNTVSWYQQALGQGPQFIFQYYREEENGRGNFPPRFSGLQFPNYSSELNVNALELDDSALYLCASSLRQGVNGYTFGSGTRLTVV.

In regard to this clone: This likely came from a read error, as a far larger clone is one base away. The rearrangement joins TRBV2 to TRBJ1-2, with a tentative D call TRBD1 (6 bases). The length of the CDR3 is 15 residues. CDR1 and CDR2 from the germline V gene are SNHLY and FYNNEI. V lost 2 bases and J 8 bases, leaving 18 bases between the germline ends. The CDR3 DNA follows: TGTGCCAGCAGTGAATGGCAGGACAGTCTCAGGGGCTACACCTTC. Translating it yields CASSEWQDSLRGYTF.

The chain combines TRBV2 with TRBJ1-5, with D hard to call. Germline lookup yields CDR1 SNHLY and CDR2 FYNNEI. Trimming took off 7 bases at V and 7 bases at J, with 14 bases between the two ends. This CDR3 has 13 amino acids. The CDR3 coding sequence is TGTGCCAGCAATTTGGGTTCGAACCAGCCCCAGCATTTT. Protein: CASNLGSNQPQHF.

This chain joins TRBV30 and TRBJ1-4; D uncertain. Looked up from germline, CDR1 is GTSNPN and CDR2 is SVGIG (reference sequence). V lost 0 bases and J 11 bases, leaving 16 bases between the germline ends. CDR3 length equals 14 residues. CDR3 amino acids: CAWSVKGFKRKLFF. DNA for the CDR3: TGTGCCTGGAGTGTAAAGGGTTTCAAGCGGAAACTGTTTTTT.

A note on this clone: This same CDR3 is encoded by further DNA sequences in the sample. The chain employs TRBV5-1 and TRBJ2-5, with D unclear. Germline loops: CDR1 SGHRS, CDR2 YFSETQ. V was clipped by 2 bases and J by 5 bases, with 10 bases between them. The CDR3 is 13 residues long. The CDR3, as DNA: TGCGCCAGCAGCTTAGAAGGTGGCGAGACCCAGTACTTC. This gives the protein CASSLEGGETQYF.

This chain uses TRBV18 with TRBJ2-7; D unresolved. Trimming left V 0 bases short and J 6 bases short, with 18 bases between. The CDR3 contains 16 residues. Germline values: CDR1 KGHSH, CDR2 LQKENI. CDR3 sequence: CASSPPSVGILGEQYF. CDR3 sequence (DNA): TGTGCCAGCTCACCACCTTCAGTGGGGATCCTAGGCGAGCAGTACTTC.

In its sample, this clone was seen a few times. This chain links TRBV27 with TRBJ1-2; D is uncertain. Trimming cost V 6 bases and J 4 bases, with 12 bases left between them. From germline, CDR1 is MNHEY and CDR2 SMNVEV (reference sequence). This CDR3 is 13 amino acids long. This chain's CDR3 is CASSPRESYGYTF. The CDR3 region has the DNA TGTGCCAGCAGCCCCCGAGAGAGCTATGGCTACACCTTC.

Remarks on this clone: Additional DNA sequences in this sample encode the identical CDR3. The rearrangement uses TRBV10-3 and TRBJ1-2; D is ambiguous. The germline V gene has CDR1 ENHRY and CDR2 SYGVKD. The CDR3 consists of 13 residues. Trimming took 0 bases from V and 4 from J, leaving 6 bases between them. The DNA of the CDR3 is TGTGCCATCAGTGAGTCGGGAGGCTATGGCTACACCTTC. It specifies CAISESGGYGYTF.